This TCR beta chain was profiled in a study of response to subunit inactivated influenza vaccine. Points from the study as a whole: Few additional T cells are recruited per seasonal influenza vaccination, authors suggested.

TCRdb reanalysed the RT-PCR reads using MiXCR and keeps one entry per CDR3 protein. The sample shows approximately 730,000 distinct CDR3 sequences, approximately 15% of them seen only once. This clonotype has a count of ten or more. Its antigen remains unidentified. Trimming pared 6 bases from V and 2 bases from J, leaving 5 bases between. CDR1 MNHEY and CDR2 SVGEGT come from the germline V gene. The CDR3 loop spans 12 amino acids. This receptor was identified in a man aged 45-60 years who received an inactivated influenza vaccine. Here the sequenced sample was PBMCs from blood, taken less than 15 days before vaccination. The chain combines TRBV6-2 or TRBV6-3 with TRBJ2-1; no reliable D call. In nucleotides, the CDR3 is TGTGCCAGCAGGGGGACCTACAATGAGCAGTTCTTC. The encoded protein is CASRGTYNEQFF.